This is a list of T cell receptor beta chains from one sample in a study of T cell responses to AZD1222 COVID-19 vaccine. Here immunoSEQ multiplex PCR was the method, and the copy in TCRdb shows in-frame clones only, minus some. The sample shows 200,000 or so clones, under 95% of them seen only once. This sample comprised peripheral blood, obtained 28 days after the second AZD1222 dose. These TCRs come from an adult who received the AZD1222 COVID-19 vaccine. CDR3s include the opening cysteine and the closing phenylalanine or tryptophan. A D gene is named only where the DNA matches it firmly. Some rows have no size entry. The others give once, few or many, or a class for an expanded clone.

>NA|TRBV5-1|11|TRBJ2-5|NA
TGCGCCAGCAGCTTTGAAGAGACCCAGTACTTC
CASSFEETQYF
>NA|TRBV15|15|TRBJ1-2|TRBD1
TGTGCCACCAGCAGAGATCGGGGCAGGGGGTATGGCTACACCTTC
CATSRDRGRGYGYTF
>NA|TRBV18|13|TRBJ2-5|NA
TGTGCCAGCTCACCACGGAGTCTAGAGACCCAGTACTTC
CASSPRSLETQYF
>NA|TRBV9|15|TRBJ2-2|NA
TGTGCCAGCAGCGAGGCGACAGCAAACACCGGGGAGCTGTTTTTT
CASSEATANTGELFF
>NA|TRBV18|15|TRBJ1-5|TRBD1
TGTGCCAGCTCATTAGGGACAGGGACAAATCAGCCCCAGCATTTT
CASSLGTGTNQPQHF
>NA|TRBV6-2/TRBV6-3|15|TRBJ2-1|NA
TGTGCCAGCAGTTCTTCAGGGGTGGCCTACAATGAGCAGTTCTTC
CASSSSGVAYNEQFF
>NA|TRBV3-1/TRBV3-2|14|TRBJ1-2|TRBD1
TGTGCCAGCAGCCAAGGACAGGGATCCCGGGGCTACACCTTC
CASSQGQGSRGYTF
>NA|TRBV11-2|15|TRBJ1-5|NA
TGTGCCAGCAGCTTAAAATGGGGGAGCAATCAGCCCCAGCATTTT
CASSLKWGSNQPQHF
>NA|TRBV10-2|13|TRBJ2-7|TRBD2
TGCGCCAGCAGACTAGCGGGGCTGAACGAGCAGTACTTC
CASRLAGLNEQYF
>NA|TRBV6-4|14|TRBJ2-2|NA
TGTGCCAGCAGCAAAAACGGACGGTCCGGGGAGCTGTTTTTT
CASSKNGRSGELFF
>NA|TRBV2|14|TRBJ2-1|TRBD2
TGTGCCAGCAGTGAGCTCGAAAGGGAGGGTTCGAAGCTCTTC
CASSELEREGSKLF
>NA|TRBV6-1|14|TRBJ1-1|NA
TGTGCCAGCAGTGAGACGAACAGCCAAAAGGAGGGTTTCTTT
CASSETNSQKEGFF
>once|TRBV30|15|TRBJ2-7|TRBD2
TGTGCCTGGAGCGCAGCGGGGGGACTACGCTACGAGCAGTACTTC
CAWSAAGGLRYEQYF
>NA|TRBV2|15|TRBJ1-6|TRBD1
TGTGCCACCCGGGGGACAGGTTTCCTTTCTGCTCCCCTCCACTTT
CATRGTGFLSAPLHF
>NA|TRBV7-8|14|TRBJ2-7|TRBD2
TGTGCCAGCAGCTTTGGCGGGGGCTCCTACGAGCAGTACTTC
CASSFGGGSYEQYF
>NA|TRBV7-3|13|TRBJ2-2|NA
TGTGCCAGCAGCCAAAGTCTTACCGGGGAGCTGTTTTTT
CASSQSLTGELFF
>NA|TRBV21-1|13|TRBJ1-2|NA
TGTGCCAGCAGCAAATGCACAGCCTATGGCTACACCTTC
CASSKCTAYGYTF
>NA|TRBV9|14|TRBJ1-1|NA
TGTGCCAGCAGCCCCCAGCTGGAGAACACTGAAGCTTTCTTT
CASSPQLENTEAFF
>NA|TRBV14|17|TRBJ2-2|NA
TGTGCCAGCAGCCAAGAAAGTTGGGTTTCGAACACCGGGGAGCTGTTTTTT
CASSQESWVSNTGELFF
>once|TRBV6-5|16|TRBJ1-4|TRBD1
TGTGCCAGCAGTTTACTCGCGGACAGGGGGAATGAAAAACTGTTTTTT
CASSLLADRGNEKLFF
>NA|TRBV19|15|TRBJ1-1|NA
TGTGCCAGTACCACCAGCAGGACGGGTACCACTGAAGCTTTCTTT
CASTTSRTGTTEAFF
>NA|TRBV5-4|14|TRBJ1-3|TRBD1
TGTGCCAGCAGCTCCGGGACAGGGGTAAACACCATATATTTT
CASSSGTGVNTIYF
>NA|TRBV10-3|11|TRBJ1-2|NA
TGTGCCATCAGTGCGAACTATGGCTACACCTTC
CAISANYGYTF
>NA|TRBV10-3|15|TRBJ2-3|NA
TGTGCCATCAGTGAGTCGGGGGGCAGGCGAGATACGCAGTATTTT
CAISESGGRRDTQYF
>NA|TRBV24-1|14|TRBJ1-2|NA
TGTGCCACCAGTGATTTTGTTCACGGCAATGGCTACACCTTC
CATSDFVHGNGYTF
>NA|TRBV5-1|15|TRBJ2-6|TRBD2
TGCGCCAGCAGCGGGGCGGGAGCTGGGGCCAACGTCCTGACTTTC
CASSGAGAGANVLTF
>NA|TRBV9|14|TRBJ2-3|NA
TGTGCCAGCAGCGTTAGCGGAAGCACAGATACGCAGTATTTT
CASSVSGSTDTQYF
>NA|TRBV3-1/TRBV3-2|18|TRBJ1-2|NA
TGTGCCAGCAGCCAAGATAATCGGCGGACTCGAGCTAACTATGGCTACACCTTC
CASSQDNRRTRANYGYTF
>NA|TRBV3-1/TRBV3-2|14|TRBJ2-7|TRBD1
TGTGCCAGCAGCCCCGGGACAGGCTCCTACGAGCAGTACTTC
CASSPGTGSYEQYF
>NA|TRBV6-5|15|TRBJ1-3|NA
TGTGCCAGCAGCCACCTACAGGAAGCTGGAAACACCATATATTTT
CASSHLQEAGNTIYF
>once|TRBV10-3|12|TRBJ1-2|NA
TGTGCCATCAGTCCCCAAAGGGATGGCTACACCTTC
CAISPQRDGYTF
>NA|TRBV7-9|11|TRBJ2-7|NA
TGTGCCAGCAGCTTAAAGGACGAGCAGTACTTC
CASSLKDEQYF
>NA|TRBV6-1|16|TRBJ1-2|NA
TGTGCCAGCAGTGAAGGAGAGGGGGGGCCGATCTATGGCTACACCTTC
CASSEGEGGPIYGYTF
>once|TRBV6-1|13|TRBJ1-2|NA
TGTGCCAGCAGTGAAGACGGTGCCTATGGCTACACCTTC
CASSEDGAYGYTF
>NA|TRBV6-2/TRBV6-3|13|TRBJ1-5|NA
TGTGCCAGCAGTCACACGGAAAATCAGCCCCAGCATTTT
CASSHTENQPQHF
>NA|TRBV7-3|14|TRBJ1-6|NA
TGTGCCAGCAGCTTATCGGGGGGCGGGTCACCCCTCCACTTT
CASSLSGGGSPLHF
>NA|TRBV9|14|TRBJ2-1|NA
TGTGCCAGCAGCATATCGAGCGTTCACAATGAGCAGTTCTTC
CASSISSVHNEQFF
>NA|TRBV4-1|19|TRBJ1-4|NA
TGCGCCAGCAGCCAAGATCCCCTACTTGGGGGGACCCAGGGGGAAAAACTGTTTTTT
CASSQDPLLGGTQGEKLFF
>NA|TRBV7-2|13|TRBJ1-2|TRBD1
TGTGCCAGCAGCCCGGGACAGGGCCATGGCTACACCTTC
CASSPGQGHGYTF
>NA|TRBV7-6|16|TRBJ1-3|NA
TGTGCCAGCAGCCCTGCCCAATACAGCTCTGGAAACACCATATATTTT
CASSPAQYSSGNTIYF
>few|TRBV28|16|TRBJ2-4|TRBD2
TGTGCCAGCAGTTTACAGTATTCGGGGAGGGAAAACATTCAGTACTTC
CASSLQYSGRENIQYF
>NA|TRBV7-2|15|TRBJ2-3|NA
TGTGCCAGCAGCTTAGTCGGGACTAGCACAGATACGCAGTATTTT
CASSLVGTSTDTQYF
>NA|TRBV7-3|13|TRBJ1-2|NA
TGTGCCAGCAGCTCTCAAACAGGGAGGGGCTACACCTTC
CASSSQTGRGYTF
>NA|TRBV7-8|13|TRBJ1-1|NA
TGTGCCAGCAGCTTAGAGGGGTGGACTGAAGCTTTCTTT
CASSLEGWTEAFF
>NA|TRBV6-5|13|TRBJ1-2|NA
TGTGCCAGCAGTCCTCCCGGGTATAGTGGCTACACCTTC
CASSPPGYSGYTF
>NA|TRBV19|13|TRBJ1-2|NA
TGTGCCAGTATACCACCTCCTAACTATGGCTACACCTTC
CASIPPPNYGYTF
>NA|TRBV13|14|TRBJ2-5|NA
TGTGCCAGCAGCCTCAGAGGGGGGCAAGAGACCCAGTACTTC
CASSLRGGQETQYF
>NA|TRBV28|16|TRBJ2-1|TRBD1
TGTGCCAGCAGTCCCCTTTGGGGGACAGGTCACAATGAGCAGTTCTTC
CASSPLWGTGHNEQFF
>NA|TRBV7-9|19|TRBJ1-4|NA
TGTGCCAGCAGCTTAGGAACGGACCCTATTTGGCGTCCAAATGAAAAACTGTTTTTT
CASSLGTDPIWRPNEKLFF
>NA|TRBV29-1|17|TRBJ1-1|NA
TGCAGCGTTGAAGATCGGCAGGGGTCCTTTATGAACACTGAAGCTTTCTTT
CSVEDRQGSFMNTEAFF
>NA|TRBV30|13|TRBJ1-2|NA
TGTGCCTGGAGTAACGGGCCTAACTATGGCTACACCTTC
CAWSNGPNYGYTF
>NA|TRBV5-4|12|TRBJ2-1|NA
TGTGCCAGCAGCTTAACCCTCCATGAGCAGTTCTTC
CASSLTLHEQFF
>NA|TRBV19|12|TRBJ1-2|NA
TGTGCCAGTAGTAAAAGGGACTATGGCTACACCTTC
CASSKRDYGYTF
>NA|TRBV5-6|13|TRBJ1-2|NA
TGTGCCAGCAGCTGGGAAGGTCGAGGAGGCTACACCTTC
CASSWEGRGGYTF
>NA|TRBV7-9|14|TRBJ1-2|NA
TGTGCCAGCAGCTTAGCGGGCAGGGGAGAAGGCTACACCTTC
CASSLAGRGEGYTF